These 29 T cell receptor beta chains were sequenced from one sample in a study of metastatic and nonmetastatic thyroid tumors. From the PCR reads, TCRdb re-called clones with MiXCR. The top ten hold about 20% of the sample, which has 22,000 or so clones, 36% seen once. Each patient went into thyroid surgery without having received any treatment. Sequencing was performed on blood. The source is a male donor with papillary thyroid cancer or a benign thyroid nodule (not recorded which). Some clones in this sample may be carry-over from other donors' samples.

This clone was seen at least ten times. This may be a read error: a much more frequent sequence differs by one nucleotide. DNA of the CDR3: TGTGCCAGCAGCCAAGGGGCTATGGGCACAGATACGCAGTATTTT. Its translation is CASSQGAMGTDTQYF. V usage is TRBV4-2 and J usage is TRBJ2-3; D not resolved. The V gene's germline CDR1 is LGHNA and CDR2 YNFKEQ. The CDR3 sequence is 15 residues long. The V end was cut by 1 base, the J end by 1 base, with 9 bases between.

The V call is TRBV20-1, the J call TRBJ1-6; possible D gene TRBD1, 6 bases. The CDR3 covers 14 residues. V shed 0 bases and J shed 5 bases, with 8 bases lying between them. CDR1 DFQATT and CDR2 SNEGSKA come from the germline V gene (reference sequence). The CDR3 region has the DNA TGCAGTGCTAGAGAGGGGGCGGATAATTCACCCCTCCACTTT. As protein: CSAREGADNSPLHF.

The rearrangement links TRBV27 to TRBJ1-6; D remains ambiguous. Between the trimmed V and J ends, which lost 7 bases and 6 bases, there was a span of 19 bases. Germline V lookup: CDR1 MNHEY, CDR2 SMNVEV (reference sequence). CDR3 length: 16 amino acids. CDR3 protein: CASMSAKDVVNSPLHF. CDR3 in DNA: TGTGCCAGCATGTCGGCCAAGGACGTTGTTAATTCACCCCTCCACTTT.

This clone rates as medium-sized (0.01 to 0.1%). CDR3 nucleotide sequence: TGCGCCAGCAGCGACCACGGTAGCGGGGACTTGACAGATACGCAGTATTTT. It specifies CASSDHGSGDLTDTQYF. This chain uses TRBV4-1 with TRBJ2-3, with TRBD2 matching 8 bases. The germline CDR1 and CDR2 sequences are MGHRA and YSYEKL. The CDR3 sequence is 17 residues long. The ends lost 5 bases at V and 3 bases at J; junction bases unmatched: 13.

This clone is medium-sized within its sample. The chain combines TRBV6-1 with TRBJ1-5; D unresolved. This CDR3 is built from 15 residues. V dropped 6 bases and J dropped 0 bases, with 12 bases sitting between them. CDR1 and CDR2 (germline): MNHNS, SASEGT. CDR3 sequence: CASRKDGFSNQPQHF. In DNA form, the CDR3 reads TGTGCCAGCAGAAAGGACGGGTTTAGCAATCAGCCCCAGCATTTT.

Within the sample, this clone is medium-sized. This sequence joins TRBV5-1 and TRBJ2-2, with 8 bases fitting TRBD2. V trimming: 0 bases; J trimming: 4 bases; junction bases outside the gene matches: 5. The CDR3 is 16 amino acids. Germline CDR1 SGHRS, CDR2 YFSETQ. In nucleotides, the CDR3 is TGCGCCAGCAGCTTGGGCGCGGGAGGCGTCACCGGGGAGCTGTTTTTT. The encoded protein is CASSLGAGGVTGELFF.

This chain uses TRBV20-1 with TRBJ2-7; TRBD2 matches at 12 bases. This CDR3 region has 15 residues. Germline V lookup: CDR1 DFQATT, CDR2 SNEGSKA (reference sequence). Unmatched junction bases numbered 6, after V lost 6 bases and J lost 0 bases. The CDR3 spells CSAGASGGASYEQYF. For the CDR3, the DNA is TGCAGTGCAGGGGCTAGCGGGGGGGCCTCCTACGAGCAGTACTTC.

CDR3 sequence: CASRTSGASRNEQFF. CDR3 nucleotides: TGCGCCAGCAGAACTAGCGGGGCGTCTCGTAATGAGCAGTTCTTC. The gene calls are TRBV5-1 and TRBJ2-1; 10 bases are a match to TRBD2. The CDR3 spans 15 residues. J was trimmed by 7 bases and V by 5 bases; bases with no gene match: 9. Germline values: CDR1 SGHRS, CDR2 YFSETQ.

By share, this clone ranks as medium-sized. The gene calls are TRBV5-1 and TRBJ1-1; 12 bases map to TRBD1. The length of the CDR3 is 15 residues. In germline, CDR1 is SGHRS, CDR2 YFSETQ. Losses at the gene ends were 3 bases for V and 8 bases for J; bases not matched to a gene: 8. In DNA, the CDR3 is TGCGCCAGCAGCTCACCGGGACAGGGGGCGCGGGAAGCTTTCTTT. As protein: CASSSPGQGAREAFF.

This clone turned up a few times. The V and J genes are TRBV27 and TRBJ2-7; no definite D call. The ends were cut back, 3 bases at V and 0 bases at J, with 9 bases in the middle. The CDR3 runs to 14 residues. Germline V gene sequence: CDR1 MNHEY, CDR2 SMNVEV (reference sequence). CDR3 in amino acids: CASSFVGSSYEQYF. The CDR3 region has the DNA TGTGCCAGCAGTTTTGTGGGAAGCTCCTACGAGCAGTACTTC.

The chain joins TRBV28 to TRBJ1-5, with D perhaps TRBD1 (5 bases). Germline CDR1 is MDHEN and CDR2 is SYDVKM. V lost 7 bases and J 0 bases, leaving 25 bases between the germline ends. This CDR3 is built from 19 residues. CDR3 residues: CASTTPGARQRVSNQPQHF. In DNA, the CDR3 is TGTGCCAGCACCACCCCCGGGGCCAGACAGAGAGTTAGCAATCAGCCCCAGCATTTT.

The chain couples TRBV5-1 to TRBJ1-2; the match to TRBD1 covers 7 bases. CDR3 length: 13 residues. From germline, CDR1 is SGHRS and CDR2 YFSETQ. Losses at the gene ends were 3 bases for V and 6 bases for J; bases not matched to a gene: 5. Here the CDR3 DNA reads TGCGCCAGCAGCTCGCAACAGGGGAATGGCTACACCTTC. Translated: CASSSQQGNGYTF.

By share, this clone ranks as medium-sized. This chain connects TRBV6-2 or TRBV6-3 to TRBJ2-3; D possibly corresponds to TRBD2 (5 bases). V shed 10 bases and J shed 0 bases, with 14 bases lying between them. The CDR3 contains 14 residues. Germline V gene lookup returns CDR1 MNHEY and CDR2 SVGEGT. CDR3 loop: CATWTGASTDTQYF. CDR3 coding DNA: TGTGCCACCTGGACTGGTGCTAGCACAGATACGCAGTATTTT.

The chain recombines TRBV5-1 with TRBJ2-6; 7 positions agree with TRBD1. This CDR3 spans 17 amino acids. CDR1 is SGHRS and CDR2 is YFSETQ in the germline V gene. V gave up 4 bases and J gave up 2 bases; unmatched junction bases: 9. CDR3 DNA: TGCGCCAGCAGCCCCCGACAGGGAAACGCTGGGGCCAACGTCCTGACTTTC. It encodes CASSPRQGNAGANVLTF.

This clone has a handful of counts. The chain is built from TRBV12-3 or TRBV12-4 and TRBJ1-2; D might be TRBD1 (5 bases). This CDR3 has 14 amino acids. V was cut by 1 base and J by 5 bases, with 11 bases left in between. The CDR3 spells CASSLGQGPYGYTF. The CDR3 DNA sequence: TGTGCCAGCAGTTTAGGTCAGGGACCGTATGGCTACACCTTC.

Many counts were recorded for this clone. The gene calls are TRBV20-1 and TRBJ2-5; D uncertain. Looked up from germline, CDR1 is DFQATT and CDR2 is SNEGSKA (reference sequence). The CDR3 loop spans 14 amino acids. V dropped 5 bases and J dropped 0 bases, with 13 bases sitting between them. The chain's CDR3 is CSALGRANQETQYF. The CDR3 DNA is TGCAGTGCTCTCGGACGGGCCAACCAAGAGACCCAGTACTTC.

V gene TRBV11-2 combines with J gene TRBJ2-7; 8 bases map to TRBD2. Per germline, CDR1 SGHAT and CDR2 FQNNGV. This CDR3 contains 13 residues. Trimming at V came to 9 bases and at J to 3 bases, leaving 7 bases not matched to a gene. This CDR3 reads CASRGGGNYEQYF. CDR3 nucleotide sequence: TGTGCCAGTAGGGGCGGGGGGAACTACGAGCAGTACTTC. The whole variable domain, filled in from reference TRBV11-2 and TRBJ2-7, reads EAGVAQSPRYKIIEKRQSVAFWCNPISGHATLYWYQQILGQGPKLLIQFQNNGVVDDSQLPKDRFSAERLKGVDSTLKIQPAKLEDSAVYLCASRGGGNYEQYFGPGTRLTVT.

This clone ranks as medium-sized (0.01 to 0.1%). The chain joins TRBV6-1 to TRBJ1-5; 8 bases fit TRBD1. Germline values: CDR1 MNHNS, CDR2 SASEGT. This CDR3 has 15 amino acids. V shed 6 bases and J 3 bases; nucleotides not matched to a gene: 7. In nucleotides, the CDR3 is TGTGCCAGCAGAGAGACAGGGGCGGACAATCAGCCCCAGCATTTT. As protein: CASRETGADNQPQHF.

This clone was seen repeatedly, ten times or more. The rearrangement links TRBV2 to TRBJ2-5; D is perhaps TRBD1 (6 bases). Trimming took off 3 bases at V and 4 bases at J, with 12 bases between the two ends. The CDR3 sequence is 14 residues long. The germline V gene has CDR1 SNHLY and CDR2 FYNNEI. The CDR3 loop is CASSDTGSGETQYF. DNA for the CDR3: TGTGCCAGCAGTGACACAGGGAGCGGAGAGACCCAGTACTTC.

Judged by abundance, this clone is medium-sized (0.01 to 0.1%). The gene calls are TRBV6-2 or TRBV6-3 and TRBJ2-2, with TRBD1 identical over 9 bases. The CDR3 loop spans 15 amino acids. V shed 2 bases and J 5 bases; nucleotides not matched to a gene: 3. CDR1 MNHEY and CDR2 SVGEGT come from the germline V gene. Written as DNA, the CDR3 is TGTGCCAGCAGTTACGGACAGGGGAGGACCGGGGAGCTGTTTTTT. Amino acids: CASSYGQGRTGELFF.

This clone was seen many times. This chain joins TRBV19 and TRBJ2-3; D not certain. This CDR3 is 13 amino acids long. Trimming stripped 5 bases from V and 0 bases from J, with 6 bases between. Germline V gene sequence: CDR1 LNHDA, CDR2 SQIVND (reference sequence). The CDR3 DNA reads TGTGCCAGTAGTTGGCAGAGCACAGATACGCAGTATTTT. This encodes CASSWQSTDTQYF.

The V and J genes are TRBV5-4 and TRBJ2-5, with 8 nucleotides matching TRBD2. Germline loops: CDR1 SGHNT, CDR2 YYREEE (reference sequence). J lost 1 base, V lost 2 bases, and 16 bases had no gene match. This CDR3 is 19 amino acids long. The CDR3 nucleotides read TGTGCCAGCAGCTTATTCGGTCCACGGGGGGGGGAACCCCAAGAGACCCAGTACTTC. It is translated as CASSLFGPRGGEPQETQYF.

The CDR3 sequence is CASSEHDRGRWGQYF. For the CDR3, the DNA is TGTGCCAGCAGTGAGCATGACAGGGGGCGGTGGGGGCAGTACTTC. The V call is TRBV2, the J call TRBJ2-7; 10 bases are shared with TRBD1. With 3 bases clipped from V and 9 bases from J, the junction kept 11 bases outside the gene matches. Germline V gene lookup returns CDR1 SNHLY and CDR2 FYNNEI. The CDR3 sequence is 15 residues long.

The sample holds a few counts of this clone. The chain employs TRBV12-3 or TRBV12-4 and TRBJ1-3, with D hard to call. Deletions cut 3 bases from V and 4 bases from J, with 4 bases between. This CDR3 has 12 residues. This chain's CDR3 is CASSLLGNTIYF. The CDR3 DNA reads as TGTGCCAGCAGTTTGCTGGGAAACACCATATATTTT.

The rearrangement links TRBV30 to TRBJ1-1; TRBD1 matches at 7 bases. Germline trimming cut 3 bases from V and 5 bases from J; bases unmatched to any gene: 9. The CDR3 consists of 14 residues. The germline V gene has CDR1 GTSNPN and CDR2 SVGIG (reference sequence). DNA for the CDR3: TGTGCCTGGAGGGGAGGGGGCGGAGGGACTGAAGCTTTCTTT. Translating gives CAWRGGGGGTEAFF.

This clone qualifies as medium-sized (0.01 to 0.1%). In DNA, the CDR3 is TGTGCCAGCAGTAGCGGGAGCACCACCGGGGAGCTGTTTTTT. It specifies CASSSGSTTGELFF. This chain joins TRBV12-3 or TRBV12-4 and TRBJ2-2; 8 positions match TRBD2. This CDR3 has 14 residues. Unmatched junction bases numbered 3, after V lost 5 bases and J lost 4 bases.

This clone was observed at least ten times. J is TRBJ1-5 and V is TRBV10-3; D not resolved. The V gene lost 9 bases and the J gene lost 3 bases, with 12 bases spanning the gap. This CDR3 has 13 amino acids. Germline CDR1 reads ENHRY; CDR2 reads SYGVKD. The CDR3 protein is CAMGDGLNQPQHF. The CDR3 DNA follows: TGTGCCATGGGAGACGGGCTCAATCAGCCCCAGCATTTT.

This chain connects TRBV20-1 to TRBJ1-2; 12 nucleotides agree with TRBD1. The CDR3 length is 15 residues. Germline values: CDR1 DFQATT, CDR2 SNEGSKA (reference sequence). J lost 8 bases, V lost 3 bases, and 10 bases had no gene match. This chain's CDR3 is CSASQPGQGAGGYTF. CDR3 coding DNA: TGCAGTGCTAGCCAGCCGGGACAGGGGGCCGGGGGCTACACCTTC.

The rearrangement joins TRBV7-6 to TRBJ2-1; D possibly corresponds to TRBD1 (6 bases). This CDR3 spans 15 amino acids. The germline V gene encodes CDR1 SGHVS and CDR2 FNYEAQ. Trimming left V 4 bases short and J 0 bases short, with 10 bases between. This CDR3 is CASSYTGSSYNEQFF. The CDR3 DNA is TGTGCCAGCAGCTACACAGGGAGCTCCTACAATGAGCAGTTCTTC. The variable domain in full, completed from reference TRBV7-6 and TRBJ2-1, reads GAGVSQSPRYKVTKRGQDVALRCDPISGHVSLYWYRQALGQGPEFLTYFNYEAQQDKSGLPNDRFSAERPEGSISTLTIQRTEQRDSAMYRCASSYTGSSYNEQFFGPGTRLTVL.